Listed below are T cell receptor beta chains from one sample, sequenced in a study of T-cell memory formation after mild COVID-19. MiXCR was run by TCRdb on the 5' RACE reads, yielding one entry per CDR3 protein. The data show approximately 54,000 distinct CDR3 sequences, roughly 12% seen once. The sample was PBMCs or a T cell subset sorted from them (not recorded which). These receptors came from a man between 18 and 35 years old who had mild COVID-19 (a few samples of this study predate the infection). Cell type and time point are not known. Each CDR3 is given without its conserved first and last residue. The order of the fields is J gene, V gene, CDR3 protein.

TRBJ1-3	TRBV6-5	ASSYQATSGNTIY
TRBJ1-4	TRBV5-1	ASSSDITNEKLF
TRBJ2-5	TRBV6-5	ASSYTSGGPETQY
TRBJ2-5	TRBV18	ASSVGQGVQTQY
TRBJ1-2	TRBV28	ASRGTPYGYT
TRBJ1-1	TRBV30	AWSVVQGALGTEAF
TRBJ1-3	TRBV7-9	ASSFRELGNTIY
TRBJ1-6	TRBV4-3	ASSQGSGSSYNSPLH
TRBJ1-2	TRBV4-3	ASSQDYGLAYGYT
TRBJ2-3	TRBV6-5	ASRPFPGDTGDTQY
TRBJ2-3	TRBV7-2	ASSLVDGSTDTQY
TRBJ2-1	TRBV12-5	ASGLTGTGEDEQF
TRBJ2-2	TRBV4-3	ASSRVLRRANTGELF
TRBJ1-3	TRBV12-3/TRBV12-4	ASIPFTGTVSGNTIY
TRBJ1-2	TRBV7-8	ASSPRREGPKGYT
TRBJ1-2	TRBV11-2	ASSLLSPRTANYGYT
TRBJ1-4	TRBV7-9	ASSSLDEKLF
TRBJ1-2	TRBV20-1	SVRQGGYGYT
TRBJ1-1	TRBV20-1	RPDEAF
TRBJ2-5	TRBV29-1	SVGPLGQETQY
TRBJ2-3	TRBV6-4	ASSGTSGGPTDTQY
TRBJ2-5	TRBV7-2	ASRLQEGDRAETQY
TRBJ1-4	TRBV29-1	SVGGGEREKLF
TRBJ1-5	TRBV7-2	ASRQGQTNQPQH
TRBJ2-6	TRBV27	ASSLTGAGANVLT
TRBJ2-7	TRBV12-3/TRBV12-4	ASSLSSGGVYEQY
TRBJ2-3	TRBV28	ASSPGVTTDTQY
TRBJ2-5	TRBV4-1	ASSSSGVGFTQY
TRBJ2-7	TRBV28	ASSAPYGHSSYEQY
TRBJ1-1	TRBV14	ASSPRLDGEAF
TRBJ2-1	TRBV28	ASSPRDRETF
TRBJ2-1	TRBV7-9	ASSPRAGKGEQF
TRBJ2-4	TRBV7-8	ASSFERGNIQY
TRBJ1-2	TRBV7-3	ASSAPHGQGISGYT
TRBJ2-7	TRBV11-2	ASSLAGIDYEQY
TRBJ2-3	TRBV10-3	AISEGTGGADTQY
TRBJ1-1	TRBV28	ASSWGGQGEAF
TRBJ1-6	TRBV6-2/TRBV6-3	ASSYQPGSGLH
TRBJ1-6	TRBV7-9	ASSPRTGGDSPLH
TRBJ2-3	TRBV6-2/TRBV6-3	ASAYRVDTDTQY
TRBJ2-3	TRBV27	ASKHGGVSTDTQY
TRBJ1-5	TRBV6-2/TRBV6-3	ASSSGGQPQH
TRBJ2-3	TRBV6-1	ASSEGTSGGADTQY
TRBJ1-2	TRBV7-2	ASSHPTRGYT
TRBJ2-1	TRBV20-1	RARAGTSGEEQF
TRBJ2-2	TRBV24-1	ATSDPGSRRELF
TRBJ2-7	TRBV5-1	ASSEPYPDLGRYEQY
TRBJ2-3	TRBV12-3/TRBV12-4	ASSLNGNTDTQY
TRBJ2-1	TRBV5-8	ASSLGTRRAYNEQF
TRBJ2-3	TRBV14	ASSQGGGRQY
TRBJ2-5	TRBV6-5	ASSYRRGQETQY
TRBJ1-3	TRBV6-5	ASSWVAAGNTIY
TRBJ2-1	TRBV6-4	ASSVGGGAYNEQF
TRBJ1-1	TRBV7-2	ASSRWDRGLSNTEAF
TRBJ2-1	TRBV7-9	ASSLLTGFFNEQF
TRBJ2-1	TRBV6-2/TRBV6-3	ASSSPVAGGDYNEQF
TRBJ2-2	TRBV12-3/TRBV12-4	ASSLGASTGELF
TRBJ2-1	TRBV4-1	ASSGESGNEQL
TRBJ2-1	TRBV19	ASKWVAGGINEQF
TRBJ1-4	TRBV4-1	ASSQVGTTNEKLF